Listed below are T cell receptor beta chains from one sample, sequenced in a study of immune heterogeneity within non-small cell lung tumors. TCRdb reanalysed the multiplex PCR reads using MiXCR and keeps one entry per CDR3 protein. The data hold 10,000 to 11,000 distinct CDR3 sequences, with approximately 20% observed a single time. Sequencing was done on a sample of lung tumor tissue. The source of these receptors is a man aged 55 to 70 with non-small cell lung cancer. CDR3s leave out the opening cysteine and the closing phenylalanine or tryptophan. Clone size is stated in some rows and not others, as once, few, many or a class when expanded.

j_call | clone_size | v_call | cdr3_aa
TRBJ2-7 | . | TRBV4-2 | ASRQEPGASGTYEQY
TRBJ2-5 | . | TRBV11-2 | ASSLQGVRETQY
TRBJ2-1 | few | TRBV9 | ASSVSTSREQF
TRBJ2-7 | medium-sized | TRBV5-1 | ASSAEAGRAYEQY
TRBJ2-1 | few | TRBV27 | ASSLSSYNEQF
TRBJ2-3 | few | TRBV30 | AWNDGSSTDTQY
TRBJ2-1 | few | TRBV25-1 | ASRLAGDYNEQF
TRBJ1-3 | medium-sized | TRBV6-1 | ASDRGGNTIY
TRBJ2-3 | medium-sized | TRBV19 | ASSKQGLGTDTQY
TRBJ2-2 | medium-sized | TRBV6-5 | ASSYSMYGGPPGELF
TRBJ2-3 | many | TRBV7-9 | ASSLEAPDTQY
TRBJ1-1 | . | TRBV24-1 | ATTGQGGTEAF
TRBJ2-3 | . | TRBV9 | ASRASGGSTDTQY
TRBJ2-2 | . | TRBV3-1 | ASSLNLGPVTGELF
TRBJ2-6 | few | TRBV28 | ASSFFSFSGANVLT
TRBJ1-2 | medium-sized | TRBV5-1 | ASSLDRNYGYT
TRBJ2-3 | few | TRBV19 | ASSIGGSTDTQY
TRBJ1-4 | medium-sized | TRBV5-1 | ASSSTGEKLF
TRBJ1-3 | many | TRBV7-9 | ASSGRTALSGNTIY
TRBJ1-2 | medium-sized | TRBV6-1 | ASNRDPPNYGYT
TRBJ2-1 | few | TRBV20-1 | SARGLPYNEQF
TRBJ2-6 | . | TRBV28 | ATHQGIGSGANVLT
TRBJ2-3 | many | TRBV18 | ASSPRDTQY
TRBJ1-2 | medium-sized | TRBV6-2/TRBV6-3 | ASSQTGAYGYT